This T cell receptor (beta chain) was observed in a study of shared clonotypes between healthy human individuals. Here immunoSEQ multiplex PCR was the method, and the copy in TCRdb shows in-frame clones only, minus some. The sample lists approximately 2,000,000 clones, 85% to 95% occurring once. It was CD45RO-negative cells, positively selected for CCR7, that made up naive CD8 cells, with terminally differentiated effector memory CD45RA+ cells excluded. The donors were all Caucasian adults (living in Nashville, Tennessee). This CDR3 contains 15 residues. The V gene's germline CDR1 is MNHEY and CDR2 SMNVEV (reference sequence). J lost 5 bases, V lost 8 bases, and 11 bases had no gene match.

The clonotype originates from a man between 18 and 29 years old in good health. Some clones in this sample may be carry-over from other donors' samples. The chain has TRBV27 and TRBJ2-3; TRBD2 agrees at 9 bases. What was sequenced was naive CD8+ T cells from PBMCs. In nucleotides, the CDR3 is TGTGCCAGCCCTCCCCGAGCGGGAGGAATAGATACGCAGTATTTT. This sequence encodes CASPPRAGGIDTQYF.